Listed below are T cell receptor beta chains from one sample, sequenced in a study of T cells in Graves' hyperthyroidism and ophthalmopathy. One entry per CDR3 protein, called by TCRdb with MiXCR from the multiplex PCR reads. Among under 450,000 distinct CDR3 sequences listed, roughly 13% were seen once. The sample comprised blood. The receptors stem from a man younger than 45 with Graves' hyperthyroidism that later progressed to Graves' ophthalmopathy. Both conserved end residues are part of each CDR3. The D gene is left open where the match is weak. The size entry is marked missing in some rows and otherwise reads once, few, many or a size class.

CDR3 protein | CDR3 DNA | J gene | V gene | CDR3 length | clone size | D gene
CASSFGQGYEQPQHF | TGTGCCAGCAGTTTTGGGCAGGGGTACGAGCAGCCCCAGCATTTT | TRBJ1-5 | TRBV28 | 15 | many | -
CASGLIPGDTEAFF | TGTGCTAGTGGTTTGATTCCGGGGGACACTGAAGCTTTCTTT | TRBJ1-1 | TRBV12-5 | 14 | many | -
CATSRARRQGRQPQHF | TGTGCCACCAGCAGAGCGCGGAGGCAGGGACGTCAGCCCCAGCATTTT | TRBJ1-5 | TRBV15 | 16 | few | -
CASRADRGSYEQYF | TGTGCCAGCAGGGCGGACAGGGGTTCCTACGAGCAGTACTTC | TRBJ2-7 | TRBV6-1 | 14 | few | TRBD1
CASSRGGAEAFF | TGCGCCAGCAGCCGAGGAGGGGCCGAAGCTTTCTTT | TRBJ1-1 | TRBV5-1 | 12 | few | -
CSAGSTEAEAFF | TGCAGTGCTGGGTCGACGGAGGCTGAAGCTTTCTTT | TRBJ1-1 | TRBV20-1 | 12 | few | -
CASSFQLAGGETQYF | TGTGCCAGCAGCTTCCAACTAGCGGGGGGTGAGACCCAGTACTTC | TRBJ2-5 | TRBV7-2 | 15 | many | TRBD2
CASSQDQGPAGYGYTF | TGCGCCAGCAGCCAAGATCAGGGGCCCGCCGGCTATGGCTACACCTTC | TRBJ1-2 | TRBV4-1 | 16 | - | -
CASSELGAIEKLFF | TGTGCCAGCAGTGAATTAGGGGCTATTGAAAAACTGTTTTTT | TRBJ1-4 | TRBV25-1 | 14 | - | -
CASSLGTGRQETQYF | TGCGCCAGCAGCTTGGGTACAGGGAGACAAGAGACCCAGTACTTC | TRBJ2-5 | TRBV5-1 | 15 | - | -
CASSWGTGGNYNEQFF | TGCGCCAGCAGCTGGGGGACAGGGGGAAACTACAATGAGCAGTTCTTC | TRBJ2-1 | TRBV5-1 | 16 | - | TRBD1
CAVSEGTSGELTSYEQYF | TGTGCCGTCAGTGAGGGGACTAGCGGGGAACTCACCTCCTACGAGCAGTACTTC | TRBJ2-7 | TRBV10-3 | 18 | few | TRBD2
CAWSFMNAEAFF | TGTGCCTGGAGTTTTATGAACGCTGAAGCTTTCTTT | TRBJ1-1 | TRBV30 | 12 | - | -
CASRQGSTMNTGAFF | TGTGCCAGCAGACAGGGGTCTACTATGAACACTGGAGCTTTCTTT | TRBJ1-1 | TRBV12-3/TRBV12-4 | 15 | many | TRBD1
CARGGAYNEQFF | TGTGCCCGCGGGGGGGCCTACAATGAGCAGTTCTTC | TRBJ2-1 | TRBV30 | 12 | - | TRBD2
CAWSVSRLVTYEQYF | TGTGCCTGGAGCGTATCCCGACTAGTCACCTACGAGCAGTACTTC | TRBJ2-7 | TRBV30 | 15 | - | -
CASSSGTPNYGYTF | TGCGCCAGCAGCTCCGGGACGCCTAACTATGGCTACACCTTC | TRBJ1-2 | TRBV5-1 | 14 | many | -
CASSNQQGALTDTQYF | TGTGCCAGTAGTAACCAACAGGGGGCGCTGACAGATACGCAGTATTTT | TRBJ2-3 | TRBV19 | 16 | few | TRBD1
CASSLDQSSNEQFF | TGTGCCAGCAGCTTAGATCAATCGAGTAATGAGCAGTTCTTC | TRBJ2-1 | TRBV11-2 | 14 | many | -
CSAREVTAATNEKLFF | TGCAGTGCTAGAGAGGTTACAGCTGCAACTAATGAAAAACTGTTTTTT | TRBJ1-4 | TRBV20-1 | 16 | few | -
CASSLADRGRNGYTF | TGTGCCAGCAGCTTAGCCGACAGGGGGAGGAATGGCTACACCTTC | TRBJ1-2 | TRBV7-8 | 15 | many | TRBD1
CASGLAMRSTGGYTF | TGTGCTAGTGGTTTGGCCATGAGGAGTACGGGTGGCTACACCTTC | TRBJ1-2 | TRBV12-5 | 15 | many | -
CASSGRGLTEAFF | TGCGCCAGCAGCGGCAGGGGGCTAACTGAAGCTTTCTTT | TRBJ1-1 | TRBV10-2 | 13 | many | TRBD1
CASSYSGVSGNEQFF | TGTGCCAGCAGTTACTCGGGGGTTTCGGGCAATGAGCAGTTCTTC | TRBJ2-1 | TRBV6-2/TRBV6-3 | 15 | - | -
CASSPRTGASNQPQHF | TGCGCCAGCAGCCCAAGGACAGGAGCTAGCAATCAGCCCCAGCATTTT | TRBJ1-5 | TRBV4-1 | 16 | - | TRBD1
CASRSGTTVEKLFF | TGTGCCAGCAGGTCCGGGACAACGGTGGAAAAACTGTTTTTT | TRBJ1-4 | TRBV6-1 | 14 | many | -
CASSDNRNTEAFF | TGTGCCAGCAGCGATAACCGAAACACTGAAGCTTTCTTT | TRBJ1-1 | TRBV7-8 | 13 | many | -
CASSPPVSILYGYTF | TGTGCCAGCTCACCACCAGTCAGTATCCTTTATGGCTACACCTTC | TRBJ1-2 | TRBV18 | 15 | few | -
CASAESEFSNQPQHF | TGTGCCAGCGCCGAGTCAGAATTCAGCAATCAGCCCCAGCATTTT | TRBJ1-5 | TRBV6-2/TRBV6-3 | 15 | few | -